The 13 T cell receptor beta chains presented below share a single source sample, sequenced in a study of T cells after yellow fever vaccination. MiXCR, run by TCRdb on the 5' RACE reads, gives a single entry per CDR3 protein. The sample yields about 310,000 distinct CDR3 sequences, roughly 3.5% seen once. The source was PBMCs, collected on the day of the yellow fever booster vaccination. Receptors were obtained from a man aged 18 to 29 who received the YFV17D yellow fever vaccine.

This clonotype was seen only a few times. V and J are TRBV12-3 or TRBV12-4 and TRBJ1-6, with D maybe TRBD1 (5 bases). Trimming cost V 2 bases and J 14 bases, with 13 bases left between them. This CDR3 region has 13 residues. This CDR3 is CASSLQGSSSLHF. The CDR3 DNA is TGTGCCAGCAGTTTACAGGGATCTAGTTCCCTCCACTTT.

The genes are TRBV28 and TRBJ1-3; 7 bases line up with TRBD1. The junction had 2 bases not matched to a gene; V was cut back by 6 bases and J by 0 bases. The CDR3 is 14 residues long. Germline CDR1 MDHEN, CDR2 SYDVKM. The CDR3 DNA follows: TGTGCCAGCAGAAACAGGGGCTCTGGAAACACCATATATTTT. As protein: CASRNRGSGNTIYF.

This clonotype has just a few counts. The J gene is TRBJ1-1, the V gene TRBV7-6, with a possible D match to TRBD1 (5 bases). The ends were cut back, 1 base at V and 3 bases at J, with 18 bases in the middle. There are 17 residues in the CDR3. CDR1 and CDR2 from the germline V gene are SGHVS and FNYEAQ. CDR3 residues: CASSLDEVGWGDTEAFF. The CDR3 nucleotides are TGTGCCAGCAGCTTAGACGAGGTTGGTTGGGGGGACACTGAAGCTTTCTTT.

This clonotype has at least ten counts. V and J are TRBV5-1 and TRBJ2-3; a possible D gene is TRBD2 (7 bases). The V gene's germline CDR1 is SGHRS and CDR2 YFSETQ. Trimming left V 0 bases short and J 6 bases short, with 14 bases between. The CDR3 sequence is 15 residues long. CDR3 loop: CASSLEGGRGDTQYF. The CDR3 nucleotides are TGCGCCAGCAGCTTGGAGGGGGGGCGAGGGGATACGCAGTATTTT.

This clonotype has a count of ten or more. The rearrangement joins TRBV5-1 to TRBJ2-2; a weak D match, TRBD1 (6 bases). This CDR3 comprises 20 residues. Germline loops: CDR1 SGHRS, CDR2 YFSETQ. V lost 4 bases and J lost 5, with 30 bases in between. CDR3 in DNA: TGCGCCAGCAGCCTCAACAGGGTACGCGGTTCCCCTTCGAGGACCGGGGAGCTGTTTTTT. Its translation: CASSLNRVRGSPSRTGELFF.

This clonotype was seen ten or more times. The J gene is TRBJ2-2, the V gene TRBV10-3; TRBD1 might be the D (7 bases). CDR1 and CDR2 from the germline V gene are ENHRY and SYGVKD. V was cut by 10 bases and J by 7 bases, with 10 bases left in between. This CDR3 region has 11 residues. The CDR3 region has the DNA TGTGCCACCAGGGGGGTCGGGGAGCTGTTTTTT. It translates to CATRGVGELFF.

The genes are TRBV12-3 or TRBV12-4 and TRBJ1-2, with 7 bases matching TRBD1. V lost 6 bases, J lost 4 bases, and 5 bases stayed unmatched. The CDR3 is made up of 13 amino acids. The CDR3 region is CASSSTGTYGYTF. The CDR3 DNA follows: TGTGCCAGCAGCTCGACAGGGACCTATGGCTACACCTTC.

This clonotype was seen repeatedly, ten times or more. CDR3 DNA: TGTGCCACCGGTCAGGGGGGAAGTTTCTCTGGGGCCAACGTCCTGACTTTC. Translating gives CATGQGGSFSGANVLTF. This chain links TRBV15 with TRBJ2-6; D possibly corresponds to TRBD1 (7 bases). Germline-derived CDR1 and CDR2 are LNHNV and YYDKDF (reference sequence). The CDR3 loop spans 17 amino acids. Trimming cost V 8 bases and J 0 bases, with 17 bases left between them. Complete variable domain (other parts from reference TRBV15 and TRBJ2-6): DAMVIQNPRYQVTQFGKPVTLSCSQTLNHNVMYWYQQKSSQAPKLLFHYYDKDFNNEADTPDNFQSRRPNTSFCFLDIRSPGLGDTAMYLCATGQGGSFSGANVLTFGAGSRLTVL.

This clonotype was picked up many times. This rearrangement joins TRBV10-3 to TRBJ2-3; the match to TRBD1 covers 9 bases. J lost 6 bases, V lost 9 bases, and 10 bases had no gene match. CDR1 is ENHRY, CDR2 SYGVKD, per germline. The CDR3 extends over 14 amino acids. The CDR3 protein is CAIGSTGGRDTQYF. CDR3 in DNA: TGTGCCATAGGTAGCACAGGGGGCAGGGATACGCAGTATTTT.

In its sample, this clonotype was seen many times. This chain links TRBV5-1 with TRBJ2-5, with D possibly TRBD1 on 6 matching bases. Trimming cost V 4 bases and J 3 bases, with 13 bases left between them. The germline V gene encodes CDR1 SGHRS and CDR2 YFSETQ. The CDR3 spans 14 residues. This CDR3 is CASSLPRTEETQYF. The CDR3 DNA reads TGCGCCAGCAGCCTACCCCGGACAGAAGAGACCCAGTACTTC.

The genes are TRBV29-1 and TRBJ2-7; D might be TRBD2 (5 bases). This CDR3 spans 13 amino acids. Germline assignment: CDR1 SQVTM and CDR2 ANQGSEA. The V gene lost 7 bases and the J gene lost 8 bases, with 21 bases spanning the gap. In DNA form, the CDR3 reads TGCAGCGCCTTCCGGACTCTCGACCCCAAGCAGTACTTC. Translated: CSAFRTLDPKQYF.

This clonotype occurred many times. The CDR3 region has the DNA TGTGCCTGGAGTGATTGGCAGGGACTGAATGAGCAGTTCTTC. It codes for CAWSDWQGLNEQFF. The chain uses TRBV30 and TRBJ2-1, with D possibly being TRBD2 (6 bases). The CDR3 is 14 amino acids. Germline loops: CDR1 GTSNPN, CDR2 SVGIG (reference sequence). V lost 1 base and J lost 7, with 14 bases in between.

This clonotype was seen repeatedly, ten times or more. The rearrangement uses TRBV14 and TRBJ2-1; D call uncertain. The ends were cut back, 4 bases at V and 0 bases at J, with 22 bases in the middle. The CDR3 has 19 residues. Germline V gene sequence: CDR1 SGHDN, CDR2 FVKESK. CDR3 in amino acids: CASSPTRIGNLLSYNEQFF. CDR3 DNA: TGTGCCAGCAGCCCCACCCGAATAGGGAATCTTCTCTCCTACAATGAGCAGTTCTTC. Filled out from reference TRBV14 and TRBJ2-1, the complete variable domain reads EAGVTQFPSHSVIEKGQTVTLRCDPISGHDNLYWYRRVMGKEIKFLLHFVKESKQDESGMPNNRFLAERTGGTYSTLKVQPAELEDSGVYFCASSPTRIGNLLSYNEQFFGPGTRLTVL.